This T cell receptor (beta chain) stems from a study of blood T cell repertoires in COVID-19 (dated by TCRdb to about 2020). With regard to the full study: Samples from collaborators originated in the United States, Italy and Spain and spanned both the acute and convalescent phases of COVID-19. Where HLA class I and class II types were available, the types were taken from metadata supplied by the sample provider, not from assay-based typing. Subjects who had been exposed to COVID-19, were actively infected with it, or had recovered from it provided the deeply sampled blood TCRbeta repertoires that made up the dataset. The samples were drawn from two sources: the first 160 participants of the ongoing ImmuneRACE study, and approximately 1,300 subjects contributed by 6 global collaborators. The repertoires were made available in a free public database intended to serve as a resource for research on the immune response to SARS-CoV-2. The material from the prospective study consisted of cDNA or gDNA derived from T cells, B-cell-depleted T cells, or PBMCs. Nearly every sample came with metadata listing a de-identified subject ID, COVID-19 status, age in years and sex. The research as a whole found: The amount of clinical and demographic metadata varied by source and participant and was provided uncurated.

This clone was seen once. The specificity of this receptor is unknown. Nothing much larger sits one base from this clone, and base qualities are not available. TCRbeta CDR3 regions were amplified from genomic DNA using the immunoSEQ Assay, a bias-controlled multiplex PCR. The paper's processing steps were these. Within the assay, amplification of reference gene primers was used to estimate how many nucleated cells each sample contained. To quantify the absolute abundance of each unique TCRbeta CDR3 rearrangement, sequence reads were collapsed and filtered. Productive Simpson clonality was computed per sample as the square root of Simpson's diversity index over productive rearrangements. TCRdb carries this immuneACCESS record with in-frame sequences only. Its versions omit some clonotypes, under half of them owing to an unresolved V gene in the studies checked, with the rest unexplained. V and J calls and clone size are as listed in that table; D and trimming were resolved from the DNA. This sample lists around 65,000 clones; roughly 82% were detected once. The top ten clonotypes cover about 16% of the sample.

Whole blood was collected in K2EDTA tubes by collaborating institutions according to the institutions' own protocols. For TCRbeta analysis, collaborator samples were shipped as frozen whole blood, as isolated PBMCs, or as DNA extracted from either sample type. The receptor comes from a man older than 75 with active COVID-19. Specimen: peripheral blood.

The CDR3 region has the sequence CASSLVRAGSGTDTQYF. The sequenced DNA: TGTGCCAGCAGCTTAGTTCGGGCGGGCTCCGGGACAGATACGCAGTATTTT. The chain uses TRBV7-2 and TRBJ2-3; matching of 5 bases hints at TRBD2 as the D gene. The junction carries 17 bases between V and J, which are trimmed by 1 base and 3 bases respectively. The germline V gene encodes CDR1 SGHTA and CDR2 FQGNSA. The CDR3 goes from the cysteine to the phenylalanine over 17 residues. The kept DNA is CDR3 alone, 51 bases in frame from the first base.